This record covers a single T cell receptor (beta chain). V lost 10 bases and J 1 base, leaving 14 bases between the germline ends. CDR3 size: 14 residues. Per germline, CDR1 MGHDK and CDR2 SYGVNS. This entry belongs to a study of CD8+ T cells in alopecia areata. Extraction of RNA preceded its reverse transcription into cDNA, which served as the sequencing template. Data came from immunoSEQ multiplex PCR; TCRdb stores just in-frame clones and leaves some out. This sample has around 100,000 clones; more than 65% occur once, and the top ten carry roughly 17%. As to treatment: oral pan-JAK inhibitor, 5-10 mg twice daily.

Sequencing was performed on CD8+ T cells sorted from blood, taken at roughly week 45, from a patient treated with tofacitinib. The TCR comes from a human donor with alopecia areata. The gene calls are TRBV25-1 and TRBJ2-1; tentatively, D is TRBD2 (6 bases). This chain's CDR3 is CATRGGASYNEQFF. The CDR3 region has the DNA TGTGCCACCAGAGGAGGGGCATCCTACAATGAGCAGTTCTTC. Looking up the rest from reference TRBV25-1 and TRBJ2-1 gives the full variable domain: EADIYQTPRYLVIGTGKKITLECSQTMGHDKMYWYQQDPGMELHLIHYSYGVNSTEKGDLSSESTVSRIRTEHFPLTLESARPSHTSQYLCATRGGASYNEQFFGPGTRLTVL.